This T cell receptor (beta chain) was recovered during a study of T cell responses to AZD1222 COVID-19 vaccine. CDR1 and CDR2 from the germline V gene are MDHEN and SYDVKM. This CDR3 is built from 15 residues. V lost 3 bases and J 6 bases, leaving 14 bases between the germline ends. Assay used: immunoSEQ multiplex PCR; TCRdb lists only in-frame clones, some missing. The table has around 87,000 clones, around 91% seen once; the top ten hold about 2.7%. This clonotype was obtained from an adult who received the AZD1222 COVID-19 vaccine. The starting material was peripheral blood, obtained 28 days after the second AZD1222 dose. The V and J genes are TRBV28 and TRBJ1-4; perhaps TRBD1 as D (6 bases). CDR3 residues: CASSFNRVRDEKLFF. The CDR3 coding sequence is TGTGCCAGCAGTTTTAACAGGGTACGGGATGAAAAACTGTTTTTT.